These T cell receptor beta chains were read from a single sample in a study of T-cell memory formation after mild COVID-19. TCRdb re-called the 5' RACE reads with MiXCR, one entry per CDR3 protein. Found here are about 16,000 distinct CDR3 sequences, about a quarter of them singletons; the top ten hold around 56%. The sequenced sample consisted of PBMCs or a T cell subset sorted from them (not recorded which). All receptors derive from a man between 18 and 35 years old who had mild COVID-19 (a few samples of this study predate the infection). Cell type and time point are not known. Both conserved end residues are part of each CDR3. A D gene is named only where the DNA matches it firmly. Rows give clone size only sometimes, using once, few, many, or a class for an expanded clone.

>TRBJ1-6|TRBD1|TRBV9|NA
CASRLLGQERIYNSPLHF
TGTGCCAGCCGACTTCTCGGACAGGAAAGAATCTATAATTCACCCCTCCACTTT
>TRBJ2-1|TRBD2|TRBV4-3|NA
CASSQPPEGTSGASSYNEQFF
TGCGCCAGCAGCCAACCCCCCGAGGGGACTAGCGGGGCGAGCTCCTACAATGAGCAGTTCTTC
>TRBJ2-2|NA|TRBV12-3/TRBV12-4|many
CASSPIRGRDGTGELFF
TGTGCCAGCAGTCCCATCCGGGGCAGGGATGGCACCGGGGAGCTGTTTTTT
>TRBJ1-5|TRBD1|TRBV15|many
CATRTGAEPQHF
TGTGCCACCAGAACAGGGGCAGAGCCCCAGCATTTT
>TRBJ1-4|TRBD1|TRBV5-1|few
CASSLGQGQTNEKLFF
TGCGCCAGCAGCTTGGGACAGGGTCAGACTAATGAAAAACTGTTTTTT
>TRBJ2-3|NA|TRBV6-2/TRBV6-3|NA
CASSYLGGGGRLDTQYF
TGTGCCAGCAGTTACCTCGGGGGAGGGGGCCGTCTGGATACGCAGTATTTT
>TRBJ1-2|NA|TRBV29-1|NA
CSVSIGGNNYGYTF
TGCAGCGTTAGTATCGGGGGAAATAACTATGGCTACACCTTC
>TRBJ2-7|NA|TRBV6-5|many
CASSYGGRYEQYF
TGTGCCAGCAGTTACGGGGGGCGGTACGAGCAGTACTTC
>TRBJ2-6|NA|TRBV7-9|few
CASSLALLGTGYSGANVLTF
TGTGCCAGCAGCTTAGCATTGTTGGGCACCGGATACTCTGGGGCCAACGTCCTGACTTTC
>TRBJ1-3|NA|TRBV18|few
CASSPDRGNTIYF
TGTGCCAGCTCACCAGACAGGGGAAACACCATATATTTT
>TRBJ2-5|TRBD1|TRBV7-9|few
CASSSPRDRGYRGQETQYF
TGTGCCAGCAGCTCCCCTCGGGACAGGGGATATAGGGGGCAAGAGACCCAGTACTTC
>TRBJ1-5|TRBD1|TRBV18|few
CASSPGQGGQPQHF
TGTGCCAGCTCACCAGGACAGGGAGGTCAGCCCCAGCATTTT
>TRBJ2-1|NA|TRBV9|NA
CASSVVTNNNEQFF
TGTGCCAGCAGCGTAGTTACCAACAACAATGAGCAGTTCTTC
>TRBJ1-1|NA|TRBV7-9|NA
CASSLSGNTEAFF
TGTGCCAGCAGCTTATCAGGTAACACTGAAGCTTTCTTT
>TRBJ2-1|TRBD1|TRBV29-1|many
CSAEGTGETNEQFF
TGCAGCGCCGAGGGGACAGGGGAGACTAATGAGCAGTTCTTC
>TRBJ1-1|NA|TRBV19|few
CASSVSGVFTEAFF
TGTGCCAGTAGTGTGTCAGGGGTATTCACTGAAGCTTTCTTT
>TRBJ1-2|NA|TRBV27|NA
CASSLARGYGYTF
TGTGCCAGCAGTTTAGCCCGCGGGTATGGCTACACCTTC
>TRBJ2-5|NA|TRBV9|NA
CASSAGARETQYF
TGTGCCAGCAGCGCCGGGGCGCGGGAGACCCAGTACTTC
>TRBJ1-2|TRBD1|TRBV15|NA
CATSRDSPYIGTGYGYTF
TGTGCCACCAGCAGAGATTCCCCATATATCGGGACAGGGTATGGCTACACCTTC
>TRBJ2-5|TRBD1|TRBV4-1|many
CASSHPDREETQYF
TGCGCCAGCAGCCATCCCGACAGGGAAGAGACCCAGTACTTC